Each of the 32 T cell receptor beta chains below was sequenced from the same sample in a study of CD8+CD57+ T cells in acquired aplastic anemia. Profiling that covered TCR beta VDJ and CDR3 relied on genomic DNA as its template. MiXCR, applied by TCRdb to the reads, yields one record per CDR3 protein. Of 400,000 to 600,000 distinct CDR3 sequences in the sample, about a third were seen once. CD8+CD57+ cell expansion, shown by flow cytometry, had occurred in the patients selected for sequencing. Sample: sorted CD4+, CD8+, or CD8+CD57+ T cells (not recorded which) from PBMCs. The source is a human donor with aplastic anemia.

The gene calls are TRBV2 and TRBJ2-5; weak D call: TRBD2 (5 bases). V was pared by 6 bases and J by 2 bases, with 16 bases between. CDR1 is SNHLY, CDR2 FYNNEI, per germline. This CDR3 contains 15 residues. CDR3 nucleotide sequence: TGTGCCAGCAGCTCACTAGGGTTGGGGCAAGAGACCCAGTACTTC. As protein: CASSSLGLGQETQYF.

This clonotype was detected a few times. The V and J genes are TRBV6-1 and TRBJ2-5; D assignment may be TRBD1 or TRBD2 (5 bases each). The CDR3 extends over 14 amino acids. Trimming removed 10 bases at V and 2 bases at J, with 17 bases between. Germline V CDR1 and CDR2: MNHNS, SASEGT. CDR3 loop: CATTSGARQETQYF. The CDR3 nucleotides are TGTGCCACCACCTCCGGGGCCCGGCAAGAGACCCAGTACTTC.

The rearrangement links TRBV14 to TRBJ1-1, with 10 bases that match TRBD1. Trimming at V came to 0 bases and at J to 5 bases, leaving 6 bases not matched to a gene. Per the germline V gene, CDR1 is SGHDN and CDR2 is FVKESK. The CDR3 spans 16 residues. The CDR3 is CASSQDLGTGVTEAFF. As DNA, the CDR3 is TGTGCCAGCAGCCAAGACTTGGGGACAGGGGTTACTGAAGCTTTCTTT.

This clonotype was counted ten times or more. This CDR3 reads CASRGRLAGDIEQYF. CDR3 bases: TGTGCCAGCAGAGGACGACTAGCGGGGGACATCGAGCAGTACTTC. This chain links TRBV6-1 with TRBJ2-7, with 12 bases matching TRBD2. Per germline, CDR1 MNHNS and CDR2 SASEGT. This CDR3 contains 15 residues. V shed 6 bases and J 6 bases; nucleotides not matched to a gene: 9.

There are many counts of this clonotype. The chain employs TRBV19 and TRBJ1-5, with 11 bases that match TRBD1. The germline CDR1 and CDR2 sequences are LNHDA and SQIVND (reference sequence). After removal of 6 bases from V and 5 bases from J, the junction contained 6 bases not matched to a gene. CDR3 size: 15 residues. The CDR3 sequence: CASSRTGGYDQPQHF. CDR3 nucleotide sequence: TGTGCCAGTAGCAGGACAGGGGGCTATGATCAGCCCCAGCATTTT.

The chain links TRBV5-1 to TRBJ2-7; perhaps D is TRBD1 or TRBD2 (5 bases each). V was shortened by 3 bases and J by 7 bases, with 17 bases between the two germline ends. The germline V gene has CDR1 SGHRS and CDR2 YFSETQ. CDR3 length: 14 residues. The CDR3 DNA reads as TGCGCCAGCAGCTCTTCCGGGACGTCTGGAGAGCAGTACGTC. It codes for CASSSSGTSGEQYV.

The table lists this clonotype with many counts. The chain joins TRBV20-1 to TRBJ2-7; possibly TRBD1 for D (5 bases). Germline lookup yields CDR1 DFQATT and CDR2 SNEGSKA (reference sequence). This CDR3 is 12 amino acids long. Trimming stripped 5 bases from V and 5 bases from J, with 13 bases between. For the CDR3, the DNA is TGCAGTGCTTCCCCTGGGGCCCACGAGCAGTACTTC. Translated: CSASPGAHEQYF.

This clonotype has more than one count but fewer than ten. A single base separates this from a much larger clone, so it may be a read error. The chain has TRBV7-2 and TRBJ2-7, with D possibly TRBD1 on 5 matching bases. CDR3 length equals 14 residues. Looked up from germline, CDR1 is SGHTA and CDR2 is FQGNSA. Trimming stripped 5 bases from V and 5 bases from J, with 16 bases between. In DNA, the CDR3 is TGTGCCAGCAGCAGTGGGCGGCTAGGGGACGAGCAGTACTTC. Translation: CASSSGRLGDEQYF. Using reference TRBV7-2 and TRBJ2-7 for the parts outside the CDR3, the full variable domain is GAGVSQSPSNKVTEKGKDVELRCDPISGHTALYWYRQSLGQGLEFLIYFQGNSAPDKSGLPSDRFSAERTGGSVSTLTIQRTQQEDSAVYLCASSSGRLGDEQYFGPGTRLTVT.

The chain carries TRBV7-9 and TRBJ1-4; TRBD1 aligns across 11 bases. This CDR3 is built from 14 residues. Trimming cost V 6 bases and J 8 bases; bases outside gene matches: 5. The germline V gene has CDR1 SEHNR and CDR2 FQNEAQ (reference sequence). This CDR3 is CASRRDRGEEKLFF. In DNA, the CDR3 is TGTGCCAGCAGAAGGGACAGGGGGGAAGAAAAACTGTTTTTT.

The chain has TRBV15 and TRBJ2-1, with D uncertain. V lost 0 bases and J lost 1, with 10 bases in between. The germline V gene encodes CDR1 LNHNV and CDR2 YYDKDF (reference sequence). The CDR3 extends over 16 amino acids. The CDR3 region is CATSRDSSHSYNEQFF. The CDR3 nucleotides are TGTGCCACCAGCAGAGATTCCAGCCATTCCTACAATGAGCAGTTCTTC.

Many counts were recorded for this clonotype. The CDR3 protein is CASSQYIQNSPLHF. The DNA of the CDR3 is TGTGCCAGCAGTCAGTACATCCAGAATTCACCCCTCCACTTT. The chain has TRBV6-1 and TRBJ1-6; D is unclear. V shed 5 bases and J shed 7 bases, with 12 bases lying between them. The CDR3 has 14 amino acids. The germline V gene encodes CDR1 MNHNS and CDR2 SASEGT.

The chain combines TRBV7-9 with TRBJ1-3; 7 positions agree with TRBD1. Trimming at V came to 6 bases and at J to 8 bases, leaving 13 bases not matched to a gene. Per germline, CDR1 SEHNR and CDR2 FQNEAQ (reference sequence). The CDR3 has 15 residues. In nucleotides, the CDR3 is TGTGCCAGCAGTTATAAGACAGGGACGTTAGACACCATATATTTT. As protein: CASSYKTGTLDTIYF.

V usage is TRBV15 and J usage is TRBJ2-7, with TRBD1 identical over 8 bases. The CDR3 loop spans 15 amino acids. Per the germline V gene, CDR1 is LNHNV and CDR2 is YYDKDF (reference sequence). CDR3: CASSPGQGKNYEQYV. The CDR3 nucleotides read TGTGCCAGCAGCCCCGGACAGGGTAAGAACTACGAGCAGTACGTC.

The rearrangement uses TRBV10-3 and TRBJ1-5, with D perhaps TRBD1 (5 bases). Germline V gene lookup returns CDR1 ENHRY and CDR2 SYGVKD. Trimming took off 6 bases at V and 3 bases at J, with 9 bases between the two ends. The CDR3 extends over 13 amino acids. CDR3 in DNA: TGTGCCATCAGGGGACGGACCAATCAGCCCCAGCATTTT. Translated, it gives CAIRGRTNQPQHF.

The chain is built from TRBV19 and TRBJ1-1; tentative D call: TRBD1 (5 bases). The V end was cut by 6 bases, the J end by 0 bases, with 20 bases between. Germline V gene lookup returns CDR1 LNHDA and CDR2 SQIVND (reference sequence). The CDR3 sequence is 17 residues long. CDR3 sequence reads: CASRTVAGFVVNTEAFF. The CDR3 coding sequence is TGTGCCAGTAGGACGGTGGCAGGGTTCGTAGTGAACACTGAAGCTTTCTTT.

The chain links TRBV6-1 to TRBJ2-3; D remains unclear. V was cut by 6 bases and J by 4 bases, with 11 bases left in between. This CDR3 contains 13 residues. Germline V CDR1 and CDR2: MNHNS, SASEGT. The CDR3 bases are TGTGCCAGCAGGGGCCCAGGCGCAGATACGCAGTATTTT. It yields the protein CASRGPGADTQYF.

This sequence joins TRBV7-6 and TRBJ1-2; D is possibly TRBD1 (6 bases). The CDR3 is made up of 15 amino acids. Germline V lookup: CDR1 SGHVS, CDR2 FNYEAQ. The V end lost 5 bases, the J end lost 2 bases, and 15 bases lay between the germline ends. This chain's CDR3 is CASSTSGVSNYGYTF. CDR3 nucleotide sequence: TGTGCCAGCAGCACGTCAGGGGTCTCAAACTATGGCTACACCTTC.

The table lists this clonotype with many counts. The chain uses TRBV9 and TRBJ1-2; 8 bases match TRBD1. Trimming cost V 4 bases and J 5 bases; bases outside gene matches: 10. Germline V lookup: CDR1 SGDLS, CDR2 YYNGEE. The length of the CDR3 is 15 residues. CDR3 sequence (DNA): TGTGCCAGCAGCCCACAGGACAGGGCAGGGTATGGCTACACCTTC. Its translation is CASSPQDRAGYGYTF.

The CDR3 DNA reads as TGTGCCACCAGGCGGACAGGGTACTATGGCTACACCTTC. Amino acid sequence: CATRRTGYYGYTF. The chain is built from TRBV24-1 and TRBJ1-2; TRBD1 aligns across 8 bases. V shed 7 bases, J shed 3 bases, and the junction held 3 bases outside the gene matches. The CDR3 runs to 13 residues. Germline values: CDR1 KGHDR, CDR2 SFDVKD.

This clonotype was counted at least ten times. This CDR3 fails to terminate in the conserved phenylalanine or tryptophan, so it likely reflects a read error. The limits of the CDR3 on the DNA are not certain, so only TCRdb's listed CDR3 is given. The CDR3 protein is CSARDLAGLR. V usage is TRBV20-1 and J usage is TRBJ1-1. The CDR3 sequence runs 10 residues, both termini included. CDR1 and CDR2 from the germline V gene are DFQATT and SNEGSKA (reference sequence).

The chain is built from TRBV5-1 and TRBJ1-1; D uncertain. The CDR3 contains 14 residues. Germline assignment: CDR1 SGHRS and CDR2 YFSETQ. V lost 4 bases and J lost 4, with 14 bases in between. CDR3 amino acids: CASSQTVLTTEAFF. In nucleotides, the CDR3 is TGCGCCAGCAGCCAGACGGTACTAACCACTGAAGCTTTCTTT.

The V and J genes are TRBV7-9 and TRBJ1-1, with 7 bases lining up with TRBD1. J was trimmed by 5 bases and V by 5 bases; bases with no gene match: 11. The CDR3 runs to 15 residues. CDR1 and CDR2 (germline): SEHNR, FQNEAQ (reference sequence). CDR3 loop: CASSQGATGETEAFF. DNA for the CDR3: TGTGCCAGCAGCCAAGGTGCTACAGGGGAAACTGAAGCTTTCTTT.

In its sample, this clonotype was seen a few times. The rearrangement links TRBV7-6 to TRBJ2-1; no firm D call. The V gene lost 2 bases and the J gene lost 5 bases, with 13 bases spanning the gap. Germline V gene lookup returns CDR1 SGHVS and CDR2 FNYEAQ. The CDR3 length is 15 residues. In DNA, the CDR3 is TGTGCCAGCAGCTTACAATCTTCCCTTAACAATGAGCAGTTCTTC. It translates to CASSLQSSLNNEQFF.

As concerns this clonotype: The junction and the germline gene differ at one end; a read error may be behind it. The chain employs TRBV24-1 and TRBJ1-1, with D unclear. The CDR3 totals 17 residues. The germline CDR1 and CDR2 sequences are KGHDR and SFDVKD. The CDR3: CASSLAWRQKINTEAFF. As DNA, the CDR3 is TGTGCCAGCAGTTTAGCGTGGAGGCAGAAAATTAACACTGAAGCTTTCTTT.

This clonotype was seen a handful of times. The J gene is TRBJ2-7, the V gene TRBV11-1; TRBD2 aligns across 10 bases. The germline CDR1 and CDR2 sequences are SGHAT and FQDESV (reference sequence). V lost 7 bases, J lost 0 bases, and 15 bases stayed unmatched. The CDR3 is 18 amino acids. The CDR3, as DNA: TGTGCCAGCACCTTGGGTCTAGCGGGGGCTTCCAGCTCCTACGAGCAGTACTTC. It translates to CASTLGLAGASSSYEQYF.

Of note for this clonotype: An end of the junction differs from the germline gene, which may be a read error. The chain couples TRBV20-1 to TRBJ2-7; 9 bases match TRBD1. This CDR3 is built from 12 residues. Germline CDR1 DFQATT, CDR2 SNEGSKA (reference sequence). CDR3 loop: CGAGDRAYEQYF. The CDR3 DNA follows: TGCGGTGCAGGGGACAGGGCGTACGAGCAGTACTTC.

V and J are TRBV19 and TRBJ2-1; 8 nucleotides match TRBD2. V trimming: 3 bases; J trimming: 8 bases; junction bases outside the gene matches: 6. Per the germline V gene, CDR1 is LNHDA and CDR2 is SQIVND (reference sequence). The CDR3 extends over 14 amino acids. This CDR3 reads CASSIVGGGDEQFF. CDR3 nucleotide sequence: TGTGCCAGTAGTATTGTCGGGGGGGGCGATGAGCAGTTCTTC.

The gene calls are TRBV20-1 and TRBJ2-3; D might be TRBD2 (6 bases). V was shortened by 4 bases and J by 3 bases, with 14 bases between the two germline ends. The CDR3 length is 14 residues. Germline-derived CDR1 and CDR2 are DFQATT and SNEGSKA (reference sequence). CDR3 DNA: TGCAGTGCTACCCTTAGGGCGGGGACAGATACGCAGTATTTT. It translates to CSATLRAGTDTQYF.

V is TRBV20-1 and J is TRBJ2-5, with D tentatively TRBD1 or TRBD2 (5 bases each). The CDR3 runs 12 residues. The germline CDR1 and CDR2 sequences are DFQATT and SNEGSKA (reference sequence). With 6 bases removed from V and 2 bases from J, the gap between germline ends came to 10 bases. CDR3 DNA sequence: TGCAGTGCCGGGACCCTACAAGAGACCCAGTACTTC. It is translated as CSAGTLQETQYF.

The V and J genes are TRBV30 and TRBJ1-5; 9 bases align to TRBD1. The CDR3 extends over 15 amino acids. Germline values: CDR1 GTSNPN, CDR2 SVGIG (reference sequence). Trimming took 0 bases from V and 7 from J; bases not matched to a gene: 7. As DNA, the CDR3 is TGTGCCTGGAGTGTACGTGGGACAGGGATACAGCCCCAGCATTTT. This translates into CAWSVRGTGIQPQHF.

This clonotype was observed many times. The CDR3 nucleotides read TGTGCCAGCAGTGGAGCCAGGGGGGAAAAACTGTTTTTT. As protein: CASSGARGEKLFF. V is TRBV2 and J is TRBJ1-4, with 7 nucleotides matching TRBD1. The CDR3 contains 13 residues. The V segment lost 4 bases and the J segment 8 bases; nucleotides outside the gene matches: 4. From germline, CDR1 is SNHLY and CDR2 FYNNEI.

The V call is TRBV29-1, the J call TRBJ2-7; weak D call: TRBD1 (8 bases). Germline lookup yields CDR1 SQVTM and CDR2 ANQGSEA. The CDR3 totals 14 residues. Trimming removed 8 bases from V and 1 base from J, with 18 bases in between. CDR3 DNA sequence: TGCAGCAGTGAAGCGGGGACAGGTTCCTACGAGCAGTACTTC. It translates to CSSEAGTGSYEQYF.